This note documents a single T cell receptor (beta chain) sequence. No antigen is known for it. Per-base qualities were not stored, and no clone one base away is much larger. TCRbeta CDR3 regions were amplified from genomic DNA using the immunoSEQ Assay, a bias-controlled multiplex PCR. The published analysis was carried out like this. The number of nucleated cells in each sample was estimated from the amplification of reference gene primers within the assay. To quantify the absolute abundance of each unique TCRbeta CDR3 rearrangement, sequence reads were collapsed and filtered. For each sample, productive Simpson clonality was calculated by taking the square root of Simpson's diversity index across productive rearrangements. What TCRdb holds here is the immuneACCESS table cut down to in-frame rearrangements. Part of the clones is not present; checked against another copy, under half of the missing clones reflect an unresolved V gene, and the others are unexplained. Clonal size and the V and J genes are those of that table, whereas D and trimming came from the DNA. The table for this sample lists around 120,000 clones; approximately 81% of them were counted only once. The leading ten clones occupy 2% to 2.5% of the sample.

Trimming accounts for 4 bases at V and 0 bases at J, while the number of junction bases matched to no gene is 4. The CDR3 holds 14 amino acids from the cysteine to the phenylalanine. The CDR3 DNA has 42 bases and is translated from base 1. Sequences GTSNPN (CDR1) and SVGIG (CDR2) are obtained from the germline V gene (reference sequence). This sample is part of a study of blood T cell repertoires in COVID-19 (dated by TCRdb to about 2020). Study-wide context: Samples from collaborators originated in the United States, Italy and Spain and spanned both the acute and convalescent phases of COVID-19. The repertoires were released in a freely available public database intended as a resource for research on the immune response to SARS-CoV-2. HLA class I and class II types, where available, came from metadata supplied by the sample provider rather than from assay-based typing. The dataset comprised deeply sampled blood TCRbeta repertoires from subjects exposed to, actively infected with, or recovered from COVID-19. The samples were drawn from the first 160 participants of the ongoing ImmuneRACE study and from 1,254 subjects provided by 6 global collaborators. The material from the prospective study consisted of cDNA or gDNA derived from T cells, B-cell-depleted T cells, or PBMCs. Nearly every sample came with metadata listing a de-identified subject ID, COVID-19 status, age in years and sex.

The collaborating institutions used their own protocols to collect whole blood in K2EDTA tubes. For TCRbeta analysis, collaborators shipped samples as frozen whole blood, isolated PBMCs, or DNA extracted from either of those sample types. Summary of the overall study and its limitations: The quantity of clinical and demographic metadata differed by source and by participant and was supplied without curation.

The TCR sequence derives from a human donor in a cohort sampled during active COVID-19. This receptor chain uses TRBV30 and TRBJ2-3, with TRBD2 matching 7 junction bases. The source material was peripheral blood. This receptor carries the CDR3 CAWTRGDSTDTQYF. The DNA reads as follows: TGTGCCTGGACTCGGGGGGATAGCACAGATACGCAGTATTTT.